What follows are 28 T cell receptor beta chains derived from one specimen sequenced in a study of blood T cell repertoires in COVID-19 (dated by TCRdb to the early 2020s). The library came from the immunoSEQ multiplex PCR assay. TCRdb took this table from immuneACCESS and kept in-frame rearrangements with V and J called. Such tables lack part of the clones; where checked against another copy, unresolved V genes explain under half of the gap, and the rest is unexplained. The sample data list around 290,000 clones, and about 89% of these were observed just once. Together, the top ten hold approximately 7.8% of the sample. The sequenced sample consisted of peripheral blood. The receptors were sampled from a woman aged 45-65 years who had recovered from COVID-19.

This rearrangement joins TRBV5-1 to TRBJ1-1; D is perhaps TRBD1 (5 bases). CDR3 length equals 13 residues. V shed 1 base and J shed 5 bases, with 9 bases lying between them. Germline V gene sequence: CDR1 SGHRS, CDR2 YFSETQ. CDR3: CASSLQGGTEAFF. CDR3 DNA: TGCGCCAGCAGCTTGCAGGGAGGAACTGAAGCTTTCTTT.

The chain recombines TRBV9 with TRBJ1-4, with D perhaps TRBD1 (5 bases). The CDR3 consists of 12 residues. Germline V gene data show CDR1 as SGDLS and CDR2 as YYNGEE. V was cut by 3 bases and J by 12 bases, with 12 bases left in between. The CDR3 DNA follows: TGTGCCAGCAGCGGGTATCAGGGCGAACTGTTTTTT. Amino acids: CASSGYQGELFF.

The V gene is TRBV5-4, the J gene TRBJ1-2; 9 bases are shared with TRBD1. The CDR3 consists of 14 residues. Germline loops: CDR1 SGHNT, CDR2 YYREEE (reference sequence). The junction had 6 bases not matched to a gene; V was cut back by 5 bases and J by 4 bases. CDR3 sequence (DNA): TGTGCCAGCAGACCCGGACAGGGGACCTATGGCTACACCTTC. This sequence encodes CASRPGQGTYGYTF.

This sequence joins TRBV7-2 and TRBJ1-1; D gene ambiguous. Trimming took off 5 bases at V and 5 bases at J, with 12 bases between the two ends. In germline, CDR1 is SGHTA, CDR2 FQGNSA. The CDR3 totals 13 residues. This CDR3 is CASSAIPLTEAFF. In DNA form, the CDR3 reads TGTGCCAGCAGCGCTATTCCGTTAACTGAAGCTTTCTTT.

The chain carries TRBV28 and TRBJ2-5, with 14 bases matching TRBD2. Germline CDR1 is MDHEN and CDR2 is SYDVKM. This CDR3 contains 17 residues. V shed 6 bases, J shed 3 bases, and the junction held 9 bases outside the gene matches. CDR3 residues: CASRGGTSGREKETQYF. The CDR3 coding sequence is TGTGCCAGCAGAGGCGGGACTAGCGGGAGAGAAAAAGAGACCCAGTACTTC.

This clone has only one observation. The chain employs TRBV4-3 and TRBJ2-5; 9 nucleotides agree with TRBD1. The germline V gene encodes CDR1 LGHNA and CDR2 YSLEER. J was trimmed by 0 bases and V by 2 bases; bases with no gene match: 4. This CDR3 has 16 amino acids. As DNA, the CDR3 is TGCGCCAGCAGCCAACGCCGGGACAGGGACCAAGAGACCCAGTACTTC. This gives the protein CASSQRRDRDQETQYF.

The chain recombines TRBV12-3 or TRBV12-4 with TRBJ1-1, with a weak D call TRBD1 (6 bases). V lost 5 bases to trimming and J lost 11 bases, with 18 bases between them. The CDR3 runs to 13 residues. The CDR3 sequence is CASSRDILSLAFF. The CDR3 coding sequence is TGTGCCAGCAGTCGGGACATCTTGTCATTGGCTTTCTTT.

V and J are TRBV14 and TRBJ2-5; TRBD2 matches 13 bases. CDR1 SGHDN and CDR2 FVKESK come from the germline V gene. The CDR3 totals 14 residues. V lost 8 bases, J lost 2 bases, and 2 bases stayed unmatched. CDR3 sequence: CASAGLAGQETQYF. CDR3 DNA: TGTGCCAGCGCGGGACTAGCGGGGCAAGAGACCCAGTACTTC. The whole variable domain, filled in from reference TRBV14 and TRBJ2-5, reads EAGVTQFPSHSVIEKGQTVTLRCDPISGHDNLYWYRRVMGKEIKFLLHFVKESKQDESGMPNNRFLAERTGGTYSTLKVQPAELEDSGVYFCASAGLAGQETQYFGPGTRLLVL.

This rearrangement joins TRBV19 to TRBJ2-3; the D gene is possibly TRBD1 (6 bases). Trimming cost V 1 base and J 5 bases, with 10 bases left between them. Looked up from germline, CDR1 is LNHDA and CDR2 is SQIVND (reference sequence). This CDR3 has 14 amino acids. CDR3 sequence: CASSIAVGGDTQYF. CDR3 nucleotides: TGTGCCAGTAGTATAGCGGTAGGGGGAGATACGCAGTATTTT. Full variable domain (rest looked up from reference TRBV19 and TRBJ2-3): DGGITQSPKYLFRKEGQNVTLSCEQNLNHDAMYWYRQDPGQGLRLIYYSQIVNDFQKGDIAEGYSVSREKKESFPLTVTSAQKNPTAFYLCASSIAVGGDTQYFGPGTRLTVL.

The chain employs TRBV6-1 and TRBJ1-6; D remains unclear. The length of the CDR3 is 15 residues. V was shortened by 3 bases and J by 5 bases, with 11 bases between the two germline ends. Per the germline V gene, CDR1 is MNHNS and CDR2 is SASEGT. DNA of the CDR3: TGTGCCAGCAGTGAGCTCTCCCCTAATAATTCACCCCTCCACTTT. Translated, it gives CASSELSPNNSPLHF.

In DNA form, the CDR3 reads TGTGCCAGCAGCCAAGATGGCCGGAACACTGAAGCTTTCTTT. It yields the protein CASSQDGRNTEAFF. V is TRBV3-1 (or the pseudogene TRBV3-2) and J is TRBJ1-1; D is unclear. Germline V gives CDR1 LGHDT, CDR2 YNNKEL (reference sequence). V lost 0 bases, J lost 1 base, and 6 bases lay in between. The CDR3 runs 14 residues.

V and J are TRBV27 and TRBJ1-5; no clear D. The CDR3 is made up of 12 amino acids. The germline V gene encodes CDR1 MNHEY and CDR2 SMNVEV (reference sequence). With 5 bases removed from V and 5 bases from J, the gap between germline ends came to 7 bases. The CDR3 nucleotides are TGTGCCAGCAGTGAGAGAGATCAGCCCCAGCATTTT. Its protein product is CASSERDQPQHF.

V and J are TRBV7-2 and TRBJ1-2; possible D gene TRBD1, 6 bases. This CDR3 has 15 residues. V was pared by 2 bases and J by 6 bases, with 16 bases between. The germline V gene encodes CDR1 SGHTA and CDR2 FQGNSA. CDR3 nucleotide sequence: TGTGCCAGCAGCTTAACAGGGCCGGGGGGGAATGGCTACACCTTC. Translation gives CASSLTGPGGNGYTF.

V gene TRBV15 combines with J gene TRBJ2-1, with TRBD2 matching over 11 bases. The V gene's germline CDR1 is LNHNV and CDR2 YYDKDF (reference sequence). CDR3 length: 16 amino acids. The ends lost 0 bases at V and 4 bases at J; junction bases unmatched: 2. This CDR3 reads CATSRDLAGGYNEQFF. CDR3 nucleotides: TGTGCCACCAGCAGAGACCTAGCGGGGGGTTACAATGAGCAGTTCTTC.

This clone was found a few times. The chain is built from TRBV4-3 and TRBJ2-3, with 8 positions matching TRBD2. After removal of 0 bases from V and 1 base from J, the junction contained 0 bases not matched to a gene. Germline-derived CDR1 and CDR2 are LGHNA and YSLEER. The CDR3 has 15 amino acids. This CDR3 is CASSQEAGGTDTQYF. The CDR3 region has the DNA TGCGCCAGCAGCCAAGAAGCGGGGGGCACAGATACGCAGTATTTT.

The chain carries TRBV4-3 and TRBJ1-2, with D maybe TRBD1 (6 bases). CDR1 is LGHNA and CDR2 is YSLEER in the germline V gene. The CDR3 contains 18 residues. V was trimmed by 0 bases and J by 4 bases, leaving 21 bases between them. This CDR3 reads CASSQDRGDRKYTYGYTF. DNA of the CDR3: TGCGCCAGCAGCCAAGATCGGGGAGACAGGAAATATACCTATGGCTACACCTTC.

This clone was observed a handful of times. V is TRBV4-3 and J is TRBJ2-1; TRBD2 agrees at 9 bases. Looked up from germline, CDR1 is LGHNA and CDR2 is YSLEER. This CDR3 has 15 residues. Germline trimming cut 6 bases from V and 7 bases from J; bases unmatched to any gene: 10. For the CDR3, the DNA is TGCGCCAGCAGTCCCTTAGCGGGAGAGTCAAATGAGCAGTTCTTC. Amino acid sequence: CASSPLAGESNEQFF.

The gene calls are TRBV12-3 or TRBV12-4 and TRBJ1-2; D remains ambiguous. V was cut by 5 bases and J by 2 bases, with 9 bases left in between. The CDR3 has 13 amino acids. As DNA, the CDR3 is TGTGCCAGCAGTCAGACACCGAACTATGGCTACACCTTC. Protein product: CASSQTPNYGYTF.

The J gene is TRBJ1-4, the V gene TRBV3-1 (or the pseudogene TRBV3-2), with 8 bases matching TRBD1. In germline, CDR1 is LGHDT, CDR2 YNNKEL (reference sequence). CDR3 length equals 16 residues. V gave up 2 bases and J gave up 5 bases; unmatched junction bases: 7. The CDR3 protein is CASSQRTGTGNEKLFF. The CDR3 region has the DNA TGTGCCAGCAGCCAAAGGACCGGGACAGGAAATGAAAAACTGTTTTTT.

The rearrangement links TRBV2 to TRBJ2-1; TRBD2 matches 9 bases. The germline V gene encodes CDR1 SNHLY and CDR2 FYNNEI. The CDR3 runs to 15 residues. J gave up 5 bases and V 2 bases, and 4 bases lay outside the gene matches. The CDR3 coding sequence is TGTGCCAGCAGTGAACGTAGCGGGAGAAACAATGAGCAGTTCTTC. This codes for CASSERSGRNNEQFF.

The CDR3 loop reads CASSYSNGGTDTQYF. The DNA for the CDR3 is TGTGCCAGCAGTTACTCGAACGGAGGCACAGATACGCAGTATTTT. The chain is built from TRBV6-5 and TRBJ2-3; no reliable D call. CDR1 is MNHEY, CDR2 SVGAGI, per germline. CDR3 length: 15 amino acids. Trimming cost V 0 bases and J 1 base, with 8 bases left between them.

The CDR3 sequence is CASSYERGRRNTIYF. In DNA form, the CDR3 reads TGTGCCAGCAGTTACGAGCGCGGGAGGAGAAACACCATATATTTT. The chain links TRBV6-2 or TRBV6-3 to TRBJ1-3; D unclear. V shed 2 bases and J shed 5 bases, with 13 bases lying between them. The V gene's germline CDR1 is MNHEY and CDR2 SVGEGT. CDR3 size: 15 residues.

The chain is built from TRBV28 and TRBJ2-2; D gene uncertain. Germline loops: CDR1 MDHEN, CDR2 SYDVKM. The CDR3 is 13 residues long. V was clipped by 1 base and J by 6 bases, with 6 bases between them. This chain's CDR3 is CASSLLSAGELFF. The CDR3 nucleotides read TGTGCCAGCAGTTTATTATCCGCCGGGGAGCTGTTTTTT.

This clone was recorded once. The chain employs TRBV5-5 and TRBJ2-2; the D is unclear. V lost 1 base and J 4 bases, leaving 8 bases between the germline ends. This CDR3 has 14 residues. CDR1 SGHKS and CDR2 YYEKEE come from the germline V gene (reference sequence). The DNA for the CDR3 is TGTGCCAGCAGCTTGTCGTCGTTCACCGGGGAGCTGTTTTTT. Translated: CASSLSSFTGELFF. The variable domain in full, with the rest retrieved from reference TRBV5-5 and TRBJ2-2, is DAGVTQSPTHLIKTRGQQVTLRCSPISGHKSVSWYQQVLGQGPQFIFQYYEKEERGRGNFPDRFSARQFPNYSSELNVNALLLGDSALYLCASSLSSFTGELFFGEGSRLTVL.

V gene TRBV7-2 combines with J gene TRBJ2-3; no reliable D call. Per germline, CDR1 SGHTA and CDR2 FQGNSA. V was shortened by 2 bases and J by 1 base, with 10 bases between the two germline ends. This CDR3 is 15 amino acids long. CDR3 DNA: TGTGCCAGCAGCTTATTGTCTCTCGGCACAGATACGCAGTATTTT. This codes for CASSLLSLGTDTQYF.

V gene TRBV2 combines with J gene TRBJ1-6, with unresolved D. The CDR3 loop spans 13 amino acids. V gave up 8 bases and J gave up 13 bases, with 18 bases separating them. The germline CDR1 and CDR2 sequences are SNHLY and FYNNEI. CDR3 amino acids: CASVRTVGDPLHF. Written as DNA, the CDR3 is TGTGCCAGCGTCCGGACGGTCGGGGATCCCCTCCACTTT.

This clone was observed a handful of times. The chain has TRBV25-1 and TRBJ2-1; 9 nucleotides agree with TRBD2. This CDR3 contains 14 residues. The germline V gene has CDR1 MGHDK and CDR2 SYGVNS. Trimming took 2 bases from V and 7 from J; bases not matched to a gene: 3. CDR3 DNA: TGTGCCAGCAGTGAAGGGACTAGCATTAATGAGCAGTTCTTC. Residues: CASSEGTSINEQFF.

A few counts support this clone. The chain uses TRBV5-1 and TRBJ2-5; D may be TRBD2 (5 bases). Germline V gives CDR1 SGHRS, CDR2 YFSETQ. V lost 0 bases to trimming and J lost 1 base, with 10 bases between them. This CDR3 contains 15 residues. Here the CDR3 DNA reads TGCGCCAGCAGCTTGGGGAGAGCGGTCCAAGAGACCCAGTACTTC. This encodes CASSLGRAVQETQYF.